Below are 22 T cell receptor beta chains sequenced from a single sample in a study of shared clonotypes between healthy human individuals. Naive CD8 cells lacked CD45RO, underwent positive selection for CCR7 and left out terminally differentiated effector memory CD45RA+ cells. Method: immunoSEQ multiplex PCR; TCRdb's copy keeps in-frame clones and lacks some. Of about 650,000 clones in the sample, around 95% were seen once. The sample comprised naive CD8+ T cells sorted from blood. The receptors were gathered from a woman in her 30s in good health.

The chain combines TRBV5-4 with TRBJ1-2; tentatively, D is TRBD1 (5 bases). The length of the CDR3 is 16 residues. The germline V gene encodes CDR1 SGHNT and CDR2 YYREEE (reference sequence). V was shortened by 0 bases and J by 8 bases, with 20 bases between the two germline ends. This CDR3 reads CASSLGKGPRKWGYTF. The CDR3 region has the DNA TGTGCCAGCAGCTTGGGAAAGGGACCTAGAAAGTGGGGCTACACCTTC.

The CDR3 here is CATSMRAKNIQYF. For the CDR3, the DNA is TGTGCCACCTCTATGAGGGCCAAAAACATTCAGTACTTC. The J gene is TRBJ2-4, the V gene TRBV28; unclear D gene. Germline assignment: CDR1 MDHEN and CDR2 SYDVKM. This CDR3 is 13 amino acids long. Trimming left V 10 bases short and J 1 base short, with 11 bases between.

V gene TRBV29-1 combines with J gene TRBJ1-4; D is undetermined. The CDR3 has 13 residues. Germline loops: CDR1 SQVTM, CDR2 ANQGSEA. The germline V and J ends were trimmed by 6 bases and 5 bases, with 13 bases remaining between them. The DNA of the CDR3 is TGCAGCGTCGCTACTAGTGGGAATGAAAAACTGTTTTTT. Its translation is CSVATSGNEKLFF.

The chain joins TRBV28 to TRBJ1-5, with 9 bases lining up with TRBD1. Losses at the gene ends were 5 bases for V and 5 bases for J; bases not matched to a gene: 7. The CDR3 is made up of 15 amino acids. Germline CDR1 is MDHEN and CDR2 is SYDVKM. The CDR3 coding sequence is TGTGCCAGCAGTCCTACCGGGACAGGGTATCAGCCCCAGCATTTT. Amino acids: CASSPTGTGYQPQHF.

This chain connects TRBV13 to TRBJ2-7; TRBD1 matches 7 bases. Germline CDR1 reads PRHDT; CDR2 reads FYEKMQ (reference sequence). V lost 5 bases and J lost 3; bases outside the gene matches: 7. This CDR3 is built from 14 residues. The CDR3 here is CASSPGTVVYEQYF. As DNA, the CDR3 is TGTGCCAGCAGCCCGGGGACAGTAGTCTACGAGCAGTACTTC. The full variable domain, completed using reference TRBV13 and TRBJ2-7, is AAGVIQSPRHLIKEKRETATLKCYPIPRHDTVYWYQQGPGQDPQFLISFYEKMQSDKGSIPDRFSAQQFSDYHSELNMSSLELGDSALYFCASSPGTVVYEQYFGPGTRLTVT.

The chain is built from TRBV2 and TRBJ1-3, with 7 bases matching TRBD1. J gave up 0 bases and V 8 bases, and 1 base lay outside the gene matches. There are 13 residues in the CDR3. Per the germline V gene, CDR1 is SNHLY and CDR2 is FYNNEI. Written as DNA, the CDR3 is TGTGCCAGCCGGGACAGCTCTGGAAACACCATATATTTT. Protein product: CASRDSSGNTIYF.

This rearrangement joins TRBV6-6 to TRBJ2-5; perhaps TRBD1 as D (5 bases). Germline CDR1 and CDR2: MNHNY and SVGAGI (reference sequence). V dropped 8 bases and J dropped 4 bases, with 14 bases sitting between them. The CDR3 loop spans 13 amino acids. In DNA, the CDR3 is TGTGCCAGCTGGGGCGCCTCCTCAGAGACCCAGTACTTC. Protein sequence: CASWGASSETQYF.

The CDR3 sequence is CASRDRDPSYEQYF. In DNA form, the CDR3 reads TGTGCCAGCAGGGACCGGGACCCATCCTACGAGCAGTACTTC. This rearrangement joins TRBV28 to TRBJ2-7; D may correspond to TRBD1 or TRBD2 (5 bases each). In germline, CDR1 is MDHEN, CDR2 SYDVKM. This CDR3 has 14 residues. V lost 6 bases to trimming and J lost 1 base, with 13 bases between them.

This clone was seen once. This chain joins TRBV5-1 and TRBJ2-1; 11 nucleotides match TRBD2. The CDR3 length is 15 residues. Germline V gene sequence: CDR1 SGHRS, CDR2 YFSETQ. The trim removed 0 bases at V and 7 bases at J, leaving 3 bases unmatched. CDR3 sequence (DNA): TGCGCCAGCAGCTTGGCTAGCGGGAGGAGAAATGAGCAGTTCTTC. Amino acids: CASSLASGRRNEQFF.

The chain is built from TRBV27 and TRBJ2-1; 10 nucleotides agree with TRBD2. The CDR3 sequence is 16 residues long. Germline assignment: CDR1 MNHEY and CDR2 SMNVEV (reference sequence). With V trimmed by 5 bases and J by 9 bases, 13 bases remained unmatched. DNA of the CDR3: TGTGCCAGCAGTCCCCCTAGCGGGAGATTCCTACGTGAGCAGTTCTTC. Its protein product is CASSPPSGRFLREQFF.

The genes are TRBV27 and TRBJ1-1, with D unclear. In germline, CDR1 is MNHEY, CDR2 SMNVEV (reference sequence). The CDR3 has 16 amino acids. V was trimmed by 6 bases and J by 0 bases, leaving 17 bases between them. The CDR3 protein is CASSPSRGEMNTEAFF. The CDR3 nucleotides are TGTGCCAGCAGCCCGTCGCGGGGAGAGATGAACACTGAAGCTTTCTTT.

This chain links TRBV4-1 with TRBJ2-5, with TRBD1 matching 9 bases. The DNA end lines up better with TRBJ2-7; the J call may be wrong. CDR1 and CDR2 (germline): MGHRA, YSYEKL. The CDR3 contains 17 residues. This CDR3 is CASSLRWAGQGQDEQYF. CDR3 nucleotides: TGCGCCAGCAGCCTAAGGTGGGCGGGACAGGGACAGGACGAGCAGTACTTC.

The rearrangement links TRBV6-5 to TRBJ2-1; D not certain. The CDR3 runs 14 residues. The ends were cut back, 0 bases at V and 3 bases at J, with 6 bases in the middle. Germline V gene lookup returns CDR1 MNHEY and CDR2 SVGAGI. The CDR3 loop reads CASSYSAGYNEQFF. The CDR3 bases are TGTGCCAGCAGTTACTCTGCCGGCTACAATGAGCAGTTCTTC.

The V gene is TRBV5-1, the J gene TRBJ2-3, with 10 bases aligning to TRBD2. Germline assignment: CDR1 SGHRS and CDR2 YFSETQ. J was trimmed by 6 bases and V by 0 bases; bases with no gene match: 10. The CDR3 sequence is 17 residues long. The DNA for the CDR3 is TGCGCCAGCAGCTTGGTTCCCCTAGCGGGAGTGTCGGATACGCAGTATTTT. Protein product: CASSLVPLAGVSDTQYF.

The chain links TRBV28 to TRBJ2-2; 8 bases fit TRBD1. J lost 9 bases, V lost 6 bases, and 12 bases had no gene match. The CDR3 extends over 15 amino acids. The germline V gene encodes CDR1 MDHEN and CDR2 SYDVKM. In DNA, the CDR3 is TGTGCCAGCAGGGACAGGGATGGTTCGGGCCGGGAGCTGTTTTTT. It specifies CASRDRDGSGRELFF.

This rearrangement joins TRBV5-1 to TRBJ2-5; D not certain. Trimming cost V 4 bases and J 0 bases, with 16 bases left between them. The germline gives CDR1 SGHRS, CDR2 YFSETQ. This CDR3 region has 16 residues. The CDR3 here is CASSRRQVAYQETQYF. In DNA form, the CDR3 reads TGCGCCAGCAGCCGTCGTCAGGTGGCGTACCAAGAGACCCAGTACTTC.

The J gene is TRBJ1-3, the V gene TRBV6-5; D unresolved. CDR3 length equals 15 residues. V was cut by 5 bases and J by 0 bases, with 11 bases left in between. Germline V gene data show CDR1 as MNHEY and CDR2 as SVGAGI. CDR3 DNA: TGTGCCAGCAGTGTCACCCAGCGCTCTGGAAACACCATATATTTT. The encoded protein is CASSVTQRSGNTIYF.

J is TRBJ1-1 and V is TRBV10-2; maybe TRBD1 (5 bases). The CDR3 sequence is 13 residues long. V shed 6 bases and J shed 1 base, with 9 bases lying between them. Germline V CDR1 and CDR2: WSHSY, SAAADI. CDR3 sequence (DNA): TGCGCCAGCAGATGGGGGGGGAACACTGAAGCTTTCTTT. This translates into CASRWGGNTEAFF.

This clone showed up just once. The sample has other DNA sequences that encode this CDR3 too. The CDR3 here is CASSLTGDTGELFF. DNA of the CDR3: TGTGCCAGCAGTTTAACGGGAGACACCGGGGAGCTGTTTTTT. The rearrangement uses TRBV28 and TRBJ2-2, with D possibly being TRBD2 (6 bases). This CDR3 is built from 14 residues. V dropped 2 bases and J dropped 3 bases, with 7 bases sitting between them. Germline V lookup: CDR1 MDHEN, CDR2 SYDVKM.

The CDR3 is CASSYHKGLGPYEQYF. CDR3 nucleotide sequence: TGTGCCAGCAGCTACCACAAGGGACTAGGGCCGTACGAGCAGTACTTC. The gene calls are TRBV11-2 and TRBJ2-7, with TRBD2 identical over 8 bases. Germline CDR1 reads SGHAT; CDR2 reads FQNNGV. The CDR3 is 16 residues long. V lost 4 bases and J lost 4; bases outside the gene matches: 12.

V usage is TRBV19 and J usage is TRBJ2-1; D not certain. Trimming took 3 bases from V and 6 from J, leaving 15 bases between them. CDR1 LNHDA and CDR2 SQIVND come from the germline V gene (reference sequence). The CDR3 totals 15 residues. The CDR3 here is CASSILLGPGNEQFF. The CDR3 DNA reads as TGTGCCAGTAGTATTCTATTAGGGCCCGGCAATGAGCAGTTCTTC.

V usage is TRBV6-6 and J usage is TRBJ2-1, with TRBD2 matching over 7 bases. The germline V gene encodes CDR1 MNHNY and CDR2 SVGAGI (reference sequence). Losses at the gene ends were 7 bases for V and 4 bases for J; bases not matched to a gene: 10. The length of the CDR3 is 15 residues. CDR3 sequence (DNA): TGTGCCAGCAACATAGCGGGTGAGGGGTACAATGAGCAGTTCTTC. It yields the protein CASNIAGEGYNEQFF.